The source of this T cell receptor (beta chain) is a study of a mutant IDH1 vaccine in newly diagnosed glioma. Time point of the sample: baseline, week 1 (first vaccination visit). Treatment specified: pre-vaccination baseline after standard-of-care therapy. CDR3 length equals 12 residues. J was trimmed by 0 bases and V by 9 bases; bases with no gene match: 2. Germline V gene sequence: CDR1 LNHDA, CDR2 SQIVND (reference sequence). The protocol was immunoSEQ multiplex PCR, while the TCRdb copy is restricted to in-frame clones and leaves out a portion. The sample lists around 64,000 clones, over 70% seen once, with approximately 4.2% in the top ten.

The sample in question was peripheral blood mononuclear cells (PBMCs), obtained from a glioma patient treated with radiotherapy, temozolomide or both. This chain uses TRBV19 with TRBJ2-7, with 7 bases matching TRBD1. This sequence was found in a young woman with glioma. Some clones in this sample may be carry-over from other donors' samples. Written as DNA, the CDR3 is TGTGCCAGCGCAGGGGGCTCCTACGAGCAGTACTTC. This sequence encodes CASAGGSYEQYF.